The 18 T cell receptor beta chains listed next were all sequenced from one sample in a study of blood T cell repertoires in COVID-19 (dated by TCRdb to about 2020). The library relied on the immunoSEQ multiplex PCR assay. This is the immuneACCESS table as TCRdb keeps it, with only in-frame sequences that have V and J called. A part of the clones is gone; compared with another copy, unresolved V genes explain less than half, and the rest is unexplained. The sample table contains about 180,000 clones; only one count was recorded for 80% to 90% of them. 7.5% to 10% of the sample is in the top ten clones. The sequencing input was peripheral blood. Source of these receptors: a man aged 45 to 65 with active or convalescent COVID-19.

The chain employs TRBV10-3 and TRBJ2-2; 10 nucleotides match TRBD2. Germline lookup yields CDR1 ENHRY and CDR2 SYGVKD. The CDR3 is made up of 18 amino acids. V gave up 2 bases and J gave up 0 bases; unmatched junction bases: 6. In DNA, the CDR3 is TGTGCCATCAGTGAGCAATCACTAGCGGGATCGAACACCGGGGAGCTGTTTTTT. Translation gives CAISEQSLAGSNTGELFF.

This chain links TRBV11-2 with TRBJ2-2; 9 positions match TRBD2. CDR3 size: 15 residues. The junction had 7 bases not matched to a gene; V was cut back by 4 bases and J by 7 bases. CDR1 is SGHAT, CDR2 FQNNGV, per germline. The CDR3 DNA reads as TGTGCCAGCAGCTACTGGACTAGCGAGCACGGGGAGCTGTTTTTT. Amino acid sequence: CASSYWTSEHGELFF. Variable domain in full (rest from reference TRBV11-2 and TRBJ2-2): EAGVAQSPRYKIIEKRQSVAFWCNPISGHATLYWYQQILGQGPKLLIQFQNNGVVDDSQLPKDRFSAERLKGVDSTLKIQPAKLEDSAVYLCASSYWTSEHGELFFGEGSRLTVL.

The genes are TRBV30 and TRBJ1-5; D not certain. CDR1 is GTSNPN and CDR2 is SVGIG in the germline V gene (reference sequence). The CDR3 runs to 15 residues. Trimming removed 0 bases at V and 2 bases at J, with 11 bases between. CDR3 protein: CAWSVKEAGNQPQHF. The CDR3 DNA follows: TGTGCCTGGAGTGTTAAGGAGGCTGGCAATCAGCCCCAGCATTTT.

V and J are TRBV11-3 and TRBJ2-1, with TRBD2 identical over 11 bases. There are 14 residues in the CDR3. V lost 5 bases to trimming and J lost 9 bases; unmatched junction nucleotides: 6. CDR1 and CDR2 from the germline V gene are SGHNT and YENEEA. CDR3 sequence: CASSRRLAGSEQFF. The CDR3 DNA reads as TGTGCCAGCAGCCGTCGACTAGCGGGAAGTGAGCAGTTCTTC.

This clone has more than one count but fewer than ten. The chain recombines TRBV5-1 with TRBJ1-1; D not certain. V was cut by 0 bases and J by 10 bases, with 13 bases left in between. The CDR3 contains 13 residues. Germline CDR1 and CDR2: SGHRS and YFSETQ. The CDR3 loop reads CASSLADPGGAFF. The CDR3 nucleotides are TGCGCCAGCAGCTTGGCCGATCCAGGAGGAGCTTTCTTT.

The chain recombines TRBV6-5 with TRBJ1-2; 7 bases are shared with TRBD1. The germline gives CDR1 MNHEY, CDR2 SVGAGI. V lost 5 bases, J lost 6 bases, and 9 bases stayed unmatched. The CDR3 length is 14 residues. The CDR3 coding sequence is TGTGCCAGCAGTAACAGGGGTCATAGCGATGGCTACACCTTC. This codes for CASSNRGHSDGYTF.

This chain joins TRBV5-4 and TRBJ2-5; 7 positions agree with TRBD2. The CDR3 totals 15 residues. Germline V gives CDR1 SGHNT, CDR2 YYREEE (reference sequence). V shed 4 bases, J shed 0 bases, and the junction held 6 bases outside the gene matches. This CDR3 is CASSPSGGYQETQYF. CDR3 DNA: TGTGCCAGCAGCCCTAGCGGAGGGTACCAAGAGACCCAGTACTTC. Filled out from reference TRBV5-4 and TRBJ2-5, the complete variable domain reads ETGVTQSPTHLIKTRGQQVTLRCSSQSGHNTVSWYQQALGQGPQFIFQYYREEENGRGNFPPRFSGLQFPNYSSELNVNALELDDSALYLCASSPSGGYQETQYFGPGTRLLVL.

This chain uses TRBV18 with TRBJ1-5, with D tentatively TRBD1 (6 bases). The length of the CDR3 is 16 residues. Germline V gives CDR1 KGHSH, CDR2 LQKENI. V was trimmed by 1 base and J by 2 bases, leaving 12 bases between them. CDR3 amino acids: CASSPRGRDGNQPQHF. The CDR3 coding sequence is TGTGCCAGCTCACCACGGGGGCGAGACGGCAATCAGCCCCAGCATTTT.

This chain joins TRBV7-2 and TRBJ1-1; D perhaps matches TRBD1 (5 bases). Per the germline V gene, CDR1 is SGHTA and CDR2 is FQGNSA. This CDR3 is 14 amino acids long. V lost 4 bases and J lost 1, with 10 bases in between. The CDR3: CASSSRTPNTEAFF. The CDR3 coding sequence is TGTGCCAGCAGCTCGAGGACACCGAACACTGAAGCTTTCTTT.

This clone showed up just once. V and J are TRBV4-1 and TRBJ2-1; 8 bases align to TRBD2. Germline V gives CDR1 MGHRA, CDR2 YSYEKL. V dropped 1 base and J dropped 9; count of bases not matched to a gene: 11. There are 16 residues in the CDR3. CDR3 region: CASSQGSGSRWSEQFF. CDR3 bases: TGCGCCAGCAGCCAAGGAAGCGGGAGTAGGTGGAGTGAGCAGTTCTTC.

The count of this clone is one. V gene TRBV5-6 combines with J gene TRBJ1-2, with D unresolved. Germline V gene lookup returns CDR1 SGHDT and CDR2 YYEEEE. This CDR3 spans 13 amino acids. V lost 0 bases, J lost 4 bases, and 7 bases lay in between. The CDR3 loop reads CASSLAQVYGYTF. In nucleotides, the CDR3 is TGTGCCAGCAGCTTGGCGCAGGTCTATGGCTACACCTTC.

The chain has TRBV18 and TRBJ2-7; D not resolved. V lost 3 bases to trimming and J lost 4 bases, with 4 bases between them. CDR3 length: 11 amino acids. CDR1 KGHSH and CDR2 LQKENI come from the germline V gene. Here the CDR3 DNA reads TGTGCCAGCTCACCTGAGTACGAGCAGTACTTC. It encodes CASSPEYEQYF.

This clone occurred a few times. The chain links TRBV15 to TRBJ1-2; a weak D match, TRBD1 (6 bases). With 0 bases removed from V and 1 base from J, the gap between germline ends came to 12 bases. Looked up from germline, CDR1 is LNHNV and CDR2 is YYDKDF (reference sequence). The CDR3 length is 16 residues. The CDR3 bases are TGTGCCACCAGCAGAGATCGGAAAGGGGGTAACTATGGCTACACCTTC. Its translation is CATSRDRKGGNYGYTF.

The chain uses TRBV4-3 and TRBJ2-3; TRBD2 matches at 8 bases. The germline V gene encodes CDR1 LGHNA and CDR2 YSLEER. V shed 4 bases, J shed 6 bases, and the junction held 9 bases outside the gene matches. CDR3 size: 15 residues. CDR3 region: CASSPGGAGGDTQYF. CDR3 coding DNA: TGCGCCAGCAGCCCCGGGGGGGCCGGAGGGGATACGCAGTATTTT.

The V and J genes are TRBV11-2 and TRBJ1-3; D gene unclear. This CDR3 comprises 14 residues. Germline V CDR1 and CDR2: SGHAT, FQNNGV. V was trimmed by 3 bases and J by 4 bases, leaving 10 bases between them. In DNA form, the CDR3 reads TGTGCCAGCAGCTTGATGGCGGGGGGAAACACCATATATTTT. It specifies CASSLMAGGNTIYF.

The chain employs TRBV7-2 and TRBJ2-2; 9 bases match TRBD1. The CDR3 has 15 amino acids. CDR1 is SGHTA and CDR2 is FQGNSA in the germline V gene. J gave up 6 bases and V 5 bases, and 7 bases lay outside the gene matches. The DNA of the CDR3 is TGTGCCAGCAGCCAAACAGGGGGCTGGTCCGGGGAGCTGTTTTTT. Translated: CASSQTGGWSGELFF.

In this sample, this clone turned up once. The chain links TRBV19 to TRBJ2-5; D gene ambiguous. This CDR3 has 11 residues. The V end was cut by 6 bases, the J end by 2 bases, with 4 bases between. Per the germline V gene, CDR1 is LNHDA and CDR2 is SQIVND (reference sequence). This CDR3 reads CASSRQETQYF. Here the CDR3 DNA reads TGTGCCAGTAGCAGGCAAGAGACCCAGTACTTC. The full variable domain, rest sourced from reference TRBV19 and TRBJ2-5, is DGGITQSPKYLFRKEGQNVTLSCEQNLNHDAMYWYRQDPGQGLRLIYYSQIVNDFQKGDIAEGYSVSREKKESFPLTVTSAQKNPTAFYLCASSRQETQYFGPGTRLLVL.

The J gene is TRBJ2-3, the V gene TRBV19, with D unresolved. The CDR3 has 11 amino acids. Trimming pared 5 bases from V and 4 bases from J, leaving 4 bases between. Germline assignment: CDR1 LNHDA and CDR2 SQIVND (reference sequence). CDR3 coding DNA: TGTGCCAGTAGTGAGGCAGATACGCAGTATTTT. It yields the protein CASSEADTQYF.